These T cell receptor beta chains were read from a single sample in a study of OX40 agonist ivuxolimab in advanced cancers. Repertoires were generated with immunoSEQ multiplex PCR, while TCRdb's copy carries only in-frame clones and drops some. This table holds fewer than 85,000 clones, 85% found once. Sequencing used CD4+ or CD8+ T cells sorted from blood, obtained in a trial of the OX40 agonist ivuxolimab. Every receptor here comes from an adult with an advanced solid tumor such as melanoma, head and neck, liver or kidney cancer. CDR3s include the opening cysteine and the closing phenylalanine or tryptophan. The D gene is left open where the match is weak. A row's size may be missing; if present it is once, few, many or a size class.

TGTGCCAGCAGCTTCCAGTGGGGCGCGGGGGCCAACGTCCTGACTTTC | CASSFQWGAGANVLTF | TRBJ2-6 | TRBV7-2 | NA | NA | 16
TGCAGCGTTCACCGGGACACGGCCCCGACAGAGCAGTTCTTC | CSVHRDTAPTEQFF | TRBJ2-1 | TRBV29-1 | NA | NA | 14
TGTGCCAGCAGTTTAAGGCCCCGAAACACCGGGGAGCTGTTTTTT | CASSLRPRNTGELFF | TRBJ2-2 | TRBV28 | NA | NA | 15
TGTGCCAGCAGATCGGGACAGGGGGCATCAGATACGCAGTATTTT | CASRSGQGASDTQYF | TRBJ2-3 | TRBV5-4 | NA | TRBD1 | 15
TGTGCCAGCAGCTCAGGGGGGGGTGAGACCCAGTACTTC | CASSSGGGETQYF | TRBJ2-5 | TRBV6-5 | NA | NA | 13
TGCGCCAGCAGCCAAGCCGACAGCAACACTGAAGCTTTCTTT | CASSQADSNTEAFF | TRBJ1-1 | TRBV4-1 | few | NA | 14
TGTGCCAGCAGCCCTTGGGGGAGTGGAGGCTCCTACGAGCAGTACTTC | CASSPWGSGGSYEQYF | TRBJ2-7 | TRBV7-2 | NA | NA | 16
TGTGCCAGCTCACCAACCTCAGGGAATAATTCACCCCTCCACTTT | CASSPTSGNNSPLHF | TRBJ1-6 | TRBV18 | NA | NA | 15
TGTGCCAGTAGTATAGGGACAGGGGGGCAGCCCCAGCATTTT | CASSIGTGGQPQHF | TRBJ1-5 | TRBV19 | NA | TRBD1 | 14
TGTGCCAGCAGCCAAGATTTCGGGGCGCTAGAGCTGTTTTTT | CASSQDFGALELFF | TRBJ2-2 | TRBV14 | NA | NA | 14
TGTGCCAGCAGACAGGGGGCCGAGGTTCAGCCCCAGCATTTT | CASRQGAEVQPQHF | TRBJ1-5 | TRBV28 | NA | TRBD1 | 14
TGTGCCAGCTCCTGGGGAGGGACAGGCCTTTACACTGAAGCTTTCTTT | CASSWGGTGLYTEAFF | TRBJ1-1 | TRBV18 | NA | TRBD1 | 16
TGCGCCAGCAGCTTCCAGGGGCGCTACGAGCAGTACTTC | CASSFQGRYEQYF | TRBJ2-7 | TRBV5-1 | NA | NA | 13
TGTGCCAGCTCACCAGGGGGAGGGAGCACTGAAGCTTTCTTT | CASSPGGGSTEAFF | TRBJ1-1 | TRBV18 | NA | NA | 14
TGTGCCAGCAGTACCGGGTCTGGGGCCAACGTCCTGACTTTC | CASSTGSGANVLTF | TRBJ2-6 | TRBV6-4 | NA | NA | 14
TGTGCCAGCAGTTTAGCGGGAGTAAAGGGAGATGAGCAGTTCTTC | CASSLAGVKGDEQFF | TRBJ2-1 | TRBV28 | NA | TRBD2 | 15
TGTGCCAGCAGCTTAAACGGGGGCAGCGCCCAGACCGAGCAGTACTTC | CASSLNGGSAQTEQYF | TRBJ2-7 | TRBV7-3 | NA | NA | 16
TGTGCCAGCTCACCGTATAGCGGGGGAACCTACAATGAGCAGTTCTTC | CASSPYSGGTYNEQFF | TRBJ2-1 | TRBV18 | NA | TRBD2 | 16
TGTGCCAGCTCACCACGCATGCCGGGACAAACTTACGAGCAGTACTTC | CASSPRMPGQTYEQYF | TRBJ2-7 | TRBV18 | once | NA | 16
TGTGCCATCAGTGAACCCGTCGGGGGATCTTCGACAGATACGCAGTATTTT | CAISEPVGGSSTDTQYF | TRBJ2-3 | TRBV10-3 | NA | NA | 17
TGTGCCAGCAGTCCCCCAGGGCCCGGGACTGAAGCTTTCTTT | CASSPPGPGTEAFF | TRBJ1-1 | TRBV6-6 | NA | NA | 14
TGTGCCATCCAGAGTGATAGCAATCAGCCCCAGCATTTT | CAIQSDSNQPQHF | TRBJ1-5 | TRBV6-1 | NA | NA | 13
TGTGCCAGCAGCTTAGTGTCAGGGGGCTTTAATCAGCCCCAGCATTTT | CASSLVSGGFNQPQHF | TRBJ1-5 | TRBV7-2 | NA | TRBD1 | 16
TGTGCCGTGTTGACAGAATACGAGCAGTACTTC | CAVLTEYEQYF | TRBJ2-7 | TRBV10-3 | NA | NA | 11
TGTGCCAGCAGCTTAACGTTGGGACAGGGAACCGGGGAGCTGTTTTTT | CASSLTLGQGTGELFF | TRBJ2-2 | TRBV7-7 | NA | TRBD1 | 16
TGTGCCAGCAGGGACCCAACAGGGGGCCGCAATTCACCCCTCCACTTT | CASRDPTGGRNSPLHF | TRBJ1-6 | TRBV27 | NA | TRBD1 | 16
TGTGCCAGCAGCCCCGACAGGGGCGGGAATGAAAAACTGTTTTTT | CASSPDRGGNEKLFF | TRBJ1-4 | TRBV7-9 | NA | TRBD1 | 15
TGTGCCAGCAGTGATAGGACTGGGGGGGACGGAGTGTTTTTT | CASSDRTGGDGVFF | TRBJ2-2 | TRBV25-1 | NA | TRBD2 | 14
TGTGCCAGCAGCTTAGCGACTGAAGCTTTCTTT | CASSLATEAFF | TRBJ1-1 | TRBV7-8 | NA | NA | 11
TGTGCCTGGACCCGCGGTGGGACAGGCAGCTCCTACGAGCAGTACTTC | CAWTRGGTGSSYEQYF | TRBJ2-7 | TRBV30 | NA | TRBD1 | 16
TGTGCCAGCAGCTTAGCGACAGTTAACTATGGCTACACCTTC | CASSLATVNYGYTF | TRBJ1-2 | TRBV7-9 | NA | NA | 14
TGTGCCAGCAGCTTGGGTAGAGAAGCGTTGGATACGCAGTATTTT | CASSLGREALDTQYF | TRBJ2-3 | TRBV5-4 | NA | NA | 15
TGTGCCAGCAGCTTAAGTTGGGGGCAGACCCAAGAGACCCAGTACTTC | CASSLSWGQTQETQYF | TRBJ2-5 | TRBV11-3 | NA | NA | 16
TGTGCCAGCTCACCGGCGGGCCCCTCTGGAAACACCATATATTTT | CASSPAGPSGNTIYF | TRBJ1-3 | TRBV18 | NA | NA | 15
TGTGCCAGCAGTTATATGGCGGCTAACTATGGCTACACCTTC | CASSYMAANYGYTF | TRBJ1-2 | TRBV6-6 | once | NA | 14
TGTGCCAGCAGTGAGGGAGTGAACACTGAAGCTTTCTTT | CASSEGVNTEAFF | TRBJ1-1 | TRBV25-1 | NA | NA | 13
TGTGCCTGGAGTGTAGGGACCTACGAGCAGTACTTC | CAWSVGTYEQYF | TRBJ2-7 | TRBV30 | NA | NA | 12
TGTGCCAGTAGACTGACAGGGGCAAACACTGAAGCTTTCTTT | CASRLTGANTEAFF | TRBJ1-1 | TRBV19 | NA | TRBD1 | 14
TGTGCCAGCATCCCCTATGGGGAGACCGGGGAGCTGTTTTTT | CASIPYGETGELFF | TRBJ2-2 | TRBV7-2 | NA | NA | 14
TGTGCCAGCAGCCCAATGGCAGACACAGATACGCAGTATTTT | CASSPMADTDTQYF | TRBJ2-3 | TRBV9 | NA | NA | 14
TGTGCCAGCAGCTCCCGGGGGACAGGGGGCGCAACAGATACGCAGTATTTT | CASSSRGTGGATDTQYF | TRBJ2-3 | TRBV5-6 | NA | TRBD1 | 17
TGCGCCAGCAGCGACGACAGGTACACTGAAGCTTTCTTT | CASSDDRYTEAFF | TRBJ1-1 | TRBV10-2 | NA | NA | 13
TGTGCCAGCAGCGCCCACGGGGGCACAGCCAAAAACATTCAGTACTTC | CASSAHGGTAKNIQYF | TRBJ2-4 | TRBV7-2 | NA | NA | 16
TGTGCCAGCAGCCCCTCCGCGAGGGCGGCCCCCCGGAATGAGCAGTTCTTC | CASSPSARAAPRNEQFF | TRBJ2-1 | TRBV7-3 | NA | NA | 17
TGTGCCAGCAGTGAAAATAGGGGGCTGGAGACCCAGTACTTC | CASSENRGLETQYF | TRBJ2-5 | TRBV6-1 | NA | TRBD1 | 14
TGTGCCAGCAGTGAGGGGACAGGGGGCACAGATACGCAGTATTTT | CASSEGTGGTDTQYF | TRBJ2-3 | TRBV6-4 | few | TRBD1 | 15
TGCGCCAGCAGCTTAAAATGGCCTCTGCACTCTGGAAACACCATATATTTT | CASSLKWPLHSGNTIYF | TRBJ1-3 | TRBV5-1 | NA | NA | 17
TGTGCCAGCAGGGTTCAGGGCGTCACCGGGGAGCTGTTTTTT | CASRVQGVTGELFF | TRBJ2-2 | TRBV5-6 | few | NA | 14
TGTGCCAGCAGCCTCCCCGGGGCCAACACTGAAGCTTTCTTT | CASSLPGANTEAFF | TRBJ1-1 | TRBV25-1 | NA | NA | 14
TGTGCCAGCAGCGCCCTGACAGGGACTGGAAACACCATATATTTT | CASSALTGTGNTIYF | TRBJ1-3 | TRBV9 | once | TRBD1 | 15
TGCAGCGGACAGGGGAAAACTGAAGCTTTCTTT | CSGQGKTEAFF | TRBJ1-1 | TRBV20-1 | NA | TRBD1 | 11
TGTGCCAGCAGCTTAGGACAGGGGATTCTCTATGGCTACACCTTC | CASSLGQGILYGYTF | TRBJ1-2 | TRBV7-9 | NA | TRBD1 | 15
TGTGCCAGCAGCTGGGGCCGGGACAGGACTCAAAAACTGTTTTTT | CASSWGRDRTQKLFF | TRBJ1-4 | TRBV7-8 | few | TRBD1 | 15
TGCGCCAGCAGCTTGGATGCTTTAACCCGGAACTCAGGAAACACCATATATTTT | CASSLDALTRNSGNTIYF | TRBJ1-3 | TRBV5-1 | few | NA | 18
TGTGCCAGCCGCCTCTCCCCGCCGGGGCGATTCAGGCAGGATCTAGATACGCAGTATTTT | CASRLSPPGRFRQDLDTQYF | TRBJ2-3 | TRBV2 | NA | NA | 20